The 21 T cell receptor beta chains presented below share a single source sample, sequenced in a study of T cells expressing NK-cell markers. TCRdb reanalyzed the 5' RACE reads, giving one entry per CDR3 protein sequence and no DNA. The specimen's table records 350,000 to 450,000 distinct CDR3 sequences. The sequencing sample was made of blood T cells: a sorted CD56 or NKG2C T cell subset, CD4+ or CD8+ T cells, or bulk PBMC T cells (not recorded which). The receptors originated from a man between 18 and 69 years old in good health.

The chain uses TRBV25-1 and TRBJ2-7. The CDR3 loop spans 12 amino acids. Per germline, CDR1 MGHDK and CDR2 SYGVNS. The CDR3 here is CASSELPYEQYF.

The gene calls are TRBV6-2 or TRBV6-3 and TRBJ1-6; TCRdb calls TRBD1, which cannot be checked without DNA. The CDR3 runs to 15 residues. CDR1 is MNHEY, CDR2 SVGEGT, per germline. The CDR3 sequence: CASKTDRVKNSPLHF.

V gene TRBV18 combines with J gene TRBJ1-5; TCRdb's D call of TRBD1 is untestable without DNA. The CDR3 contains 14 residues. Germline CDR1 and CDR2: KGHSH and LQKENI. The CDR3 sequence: CASSPGGTNQPQHF.

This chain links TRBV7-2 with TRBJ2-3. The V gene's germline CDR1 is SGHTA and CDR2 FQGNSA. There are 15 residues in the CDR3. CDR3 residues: CASSKTRSSTDTQYF.

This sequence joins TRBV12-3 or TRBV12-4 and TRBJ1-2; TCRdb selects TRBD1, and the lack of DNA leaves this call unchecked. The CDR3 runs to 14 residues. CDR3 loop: CASSGRDSNYGYTF.

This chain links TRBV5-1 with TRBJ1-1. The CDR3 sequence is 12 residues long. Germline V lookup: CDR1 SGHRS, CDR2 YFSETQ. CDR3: CASRRGGTEAFF.

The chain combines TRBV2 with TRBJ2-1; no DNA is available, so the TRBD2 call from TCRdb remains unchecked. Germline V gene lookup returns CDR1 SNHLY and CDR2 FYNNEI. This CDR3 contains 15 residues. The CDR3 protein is CASSSERGVYNEQFF.

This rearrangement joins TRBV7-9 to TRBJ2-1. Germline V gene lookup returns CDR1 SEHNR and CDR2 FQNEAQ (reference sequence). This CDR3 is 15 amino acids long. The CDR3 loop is CASSPVATSGNEQFF.

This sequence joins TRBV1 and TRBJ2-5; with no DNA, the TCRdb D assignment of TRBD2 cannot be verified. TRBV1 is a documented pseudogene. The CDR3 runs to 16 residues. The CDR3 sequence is CTSSHRGSGGQETQYF.

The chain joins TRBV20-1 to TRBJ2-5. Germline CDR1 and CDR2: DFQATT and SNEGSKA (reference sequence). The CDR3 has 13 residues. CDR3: CSATETRQETQYF.

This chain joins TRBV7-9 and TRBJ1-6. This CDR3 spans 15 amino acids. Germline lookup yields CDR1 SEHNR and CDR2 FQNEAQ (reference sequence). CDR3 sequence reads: CASSLSYSNNSPLHF. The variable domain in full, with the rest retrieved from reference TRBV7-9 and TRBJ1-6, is DTGVSQNPRHKITKRGQNVTFRCDPISEHNRLYWYRQTLGQGPEFLTYFQNEAQLEKSRLLSDRFSAERPKGSFSTLEIQRTEQGDSAMYLCASSLSYSNNSPLHFGNGTRLTVT.

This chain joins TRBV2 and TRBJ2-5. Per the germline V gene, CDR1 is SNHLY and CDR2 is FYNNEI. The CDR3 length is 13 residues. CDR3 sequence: CASSTTLGETQYF.

The CDR3 protein is CASSEARGLQKETQYF. The chain joins TRBV2 to TRBJ2-5. From germline, CDR1 is SNHLY and CDR2 FYNNEI. The CDR3 sequence is 16 residues long.

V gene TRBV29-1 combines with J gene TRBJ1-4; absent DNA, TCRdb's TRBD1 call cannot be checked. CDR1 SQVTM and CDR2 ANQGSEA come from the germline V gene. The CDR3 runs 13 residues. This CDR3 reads CSVMDRGIGKLFF.

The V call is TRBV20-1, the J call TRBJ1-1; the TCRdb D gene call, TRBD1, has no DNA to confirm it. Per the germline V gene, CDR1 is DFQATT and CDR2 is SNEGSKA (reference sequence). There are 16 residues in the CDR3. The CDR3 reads CKPGQGARVVDTEAFF.

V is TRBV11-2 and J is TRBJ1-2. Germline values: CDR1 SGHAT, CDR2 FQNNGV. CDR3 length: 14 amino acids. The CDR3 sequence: CASSWRDLRGGYTF.

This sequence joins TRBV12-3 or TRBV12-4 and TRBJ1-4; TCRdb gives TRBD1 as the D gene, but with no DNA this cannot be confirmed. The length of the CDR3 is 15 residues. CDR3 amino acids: CASSRTGRTNEKLFF.

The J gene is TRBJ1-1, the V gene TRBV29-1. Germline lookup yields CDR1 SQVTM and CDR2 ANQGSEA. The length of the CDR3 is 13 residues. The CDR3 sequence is CSAGGPGIVEAFF.

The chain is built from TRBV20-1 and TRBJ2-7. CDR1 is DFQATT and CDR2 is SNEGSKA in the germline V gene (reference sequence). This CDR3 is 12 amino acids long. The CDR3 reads CSATRPNYEQYF.

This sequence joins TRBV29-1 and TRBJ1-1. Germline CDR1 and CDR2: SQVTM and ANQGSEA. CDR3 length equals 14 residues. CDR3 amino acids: CSADPGGRATEAFF.

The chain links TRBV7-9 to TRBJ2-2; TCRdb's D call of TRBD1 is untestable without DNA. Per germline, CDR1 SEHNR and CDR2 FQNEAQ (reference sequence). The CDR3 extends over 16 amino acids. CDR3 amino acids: CASSLKGGVSTGELFF.